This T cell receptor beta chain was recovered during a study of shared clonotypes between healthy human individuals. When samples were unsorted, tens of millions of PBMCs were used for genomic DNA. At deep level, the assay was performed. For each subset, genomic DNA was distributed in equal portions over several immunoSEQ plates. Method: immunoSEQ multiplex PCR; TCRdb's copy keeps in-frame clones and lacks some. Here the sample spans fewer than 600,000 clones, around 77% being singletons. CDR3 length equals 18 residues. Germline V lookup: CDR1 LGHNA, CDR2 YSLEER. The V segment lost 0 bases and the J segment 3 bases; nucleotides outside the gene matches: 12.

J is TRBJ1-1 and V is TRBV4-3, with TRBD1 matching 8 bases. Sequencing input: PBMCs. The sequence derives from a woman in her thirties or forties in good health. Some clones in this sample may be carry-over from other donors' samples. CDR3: CASSQDIVFGTGDTEAFF. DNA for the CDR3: TGCGCCAGCAGCCAAGATATCGTATTCGGGACAGGAGACACTGAAGCTTTCTTT.